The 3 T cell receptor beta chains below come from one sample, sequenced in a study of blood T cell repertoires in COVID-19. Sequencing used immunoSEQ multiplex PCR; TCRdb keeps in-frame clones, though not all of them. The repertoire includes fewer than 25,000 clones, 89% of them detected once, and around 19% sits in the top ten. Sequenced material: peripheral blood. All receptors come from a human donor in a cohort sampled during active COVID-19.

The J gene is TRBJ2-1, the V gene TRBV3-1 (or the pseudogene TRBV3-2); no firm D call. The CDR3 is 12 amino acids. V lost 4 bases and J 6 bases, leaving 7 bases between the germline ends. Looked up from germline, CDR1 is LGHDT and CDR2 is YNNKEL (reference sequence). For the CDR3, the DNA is TGTGCCAGCAGCCTCTCGGGCAATGAGCAGTTCTTC. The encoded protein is CASSLSGNEQFF.

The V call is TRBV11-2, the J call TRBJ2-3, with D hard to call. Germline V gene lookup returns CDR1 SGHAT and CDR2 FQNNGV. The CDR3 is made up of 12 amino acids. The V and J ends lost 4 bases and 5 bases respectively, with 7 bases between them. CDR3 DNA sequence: TGTGCCAGCAGCTCACGACAAGATACGCAGTATTTT. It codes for CASSSRQDTQYF.

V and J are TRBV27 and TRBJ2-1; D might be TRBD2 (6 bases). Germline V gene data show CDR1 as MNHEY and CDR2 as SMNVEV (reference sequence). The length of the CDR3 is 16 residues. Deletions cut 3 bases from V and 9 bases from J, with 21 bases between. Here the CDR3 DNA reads TGTGCCAGCAGTTTTAAGTTCGGCGGGATATCGGGTGAGCAGTTCTTC. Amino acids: CASSFKFGGISGEQFF.